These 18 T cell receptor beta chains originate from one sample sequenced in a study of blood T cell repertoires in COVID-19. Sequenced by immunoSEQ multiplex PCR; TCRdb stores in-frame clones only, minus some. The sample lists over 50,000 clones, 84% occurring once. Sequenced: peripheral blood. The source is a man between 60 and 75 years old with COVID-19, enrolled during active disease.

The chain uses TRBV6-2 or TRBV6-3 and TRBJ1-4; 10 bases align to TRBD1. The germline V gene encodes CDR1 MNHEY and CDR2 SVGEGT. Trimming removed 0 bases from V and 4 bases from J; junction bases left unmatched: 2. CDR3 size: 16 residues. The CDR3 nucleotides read TGTGCCAGCAGTTACTCGAGGGACAGGGGTAATGAAAAACTGTTTTTT. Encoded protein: CASSYSRDRGNEKLFF.

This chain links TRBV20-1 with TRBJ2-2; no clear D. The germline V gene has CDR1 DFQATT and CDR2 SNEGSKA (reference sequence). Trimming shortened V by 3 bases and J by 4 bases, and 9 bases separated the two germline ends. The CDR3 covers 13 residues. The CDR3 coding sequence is TGCAGTGCTAGTAAACAGTTCACCGGGGAGCTGTTTTTT. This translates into CSASKQFTGELFF.

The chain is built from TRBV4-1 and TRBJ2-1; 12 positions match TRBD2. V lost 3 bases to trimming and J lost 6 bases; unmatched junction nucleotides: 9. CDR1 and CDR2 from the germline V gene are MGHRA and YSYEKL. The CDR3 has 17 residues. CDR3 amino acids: CASSQSPPGLAGNEQFF. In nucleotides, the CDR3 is TGCGCCAGCAGCCAGAGCCCACCGGGACTAGCGGGCAATGAGCAGTTCTTC.

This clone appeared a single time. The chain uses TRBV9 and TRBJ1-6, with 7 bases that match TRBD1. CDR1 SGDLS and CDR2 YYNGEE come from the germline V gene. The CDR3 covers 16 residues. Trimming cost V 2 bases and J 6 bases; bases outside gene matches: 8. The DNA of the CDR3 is TGTGCCAGCAGCGTCAGCCCCGACAGGGCTAATTCACCCCTCCACTTT. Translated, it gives CASSVSPDRANSPLHF.

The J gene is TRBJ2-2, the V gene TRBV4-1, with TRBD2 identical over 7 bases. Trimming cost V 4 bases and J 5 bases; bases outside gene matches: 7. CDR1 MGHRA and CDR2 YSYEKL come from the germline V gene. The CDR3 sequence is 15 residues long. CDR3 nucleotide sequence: TGCGCCAGCAGCCCGCCCGGACTAGTAACCGGGGAGCTGTTTTTT. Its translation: CASSPPGLVTGELFF.

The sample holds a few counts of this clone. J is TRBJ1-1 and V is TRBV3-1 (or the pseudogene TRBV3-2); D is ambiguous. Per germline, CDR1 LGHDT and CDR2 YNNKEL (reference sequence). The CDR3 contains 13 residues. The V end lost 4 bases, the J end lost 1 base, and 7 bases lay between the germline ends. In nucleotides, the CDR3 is TGTGCCAGCAGCCTTCAACAGAACACTGAAGCTTTCTTT. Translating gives CASSLQQNTEAFF.

Here the CDR3 reads CASSTTGAVRGSPLHF. CDR3 in DNA: TGTGCCAGCAGCACCACAGGGGCGGTCCGGGGTTCACCCCTCCACTTT. The chain uses TRBV6-6 and TRBJ1-6; 7 bases fit TRBD1. This CDR3 has 16 residues. J gave up 9 bases and V 6 bases, and 14 bases lay outside the gene matches. CDR1 and CDR2 (germline): MNHNY, SVGAGI (reference sequence).

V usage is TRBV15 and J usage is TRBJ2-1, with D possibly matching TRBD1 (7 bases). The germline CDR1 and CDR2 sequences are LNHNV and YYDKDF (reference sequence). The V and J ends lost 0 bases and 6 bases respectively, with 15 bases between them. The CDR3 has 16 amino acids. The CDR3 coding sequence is TGTGCCACCAGCAGAGATCGGGCAGGGGGAGGCAATGAGCAGTTCTTC. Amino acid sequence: CATSRDRAGGGNEQFF. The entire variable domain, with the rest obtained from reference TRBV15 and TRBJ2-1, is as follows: DAMVIQNPRYQVTQFGKPVTLSCSQTLNHNVMYWYQQKSSQAPKLLFHYYDKDFNNEADTPDNFQSRRPNTSFCFLDIRSPGLGDTAMYLCATSRDRAGGGNEQFFGPGTRLTVL.

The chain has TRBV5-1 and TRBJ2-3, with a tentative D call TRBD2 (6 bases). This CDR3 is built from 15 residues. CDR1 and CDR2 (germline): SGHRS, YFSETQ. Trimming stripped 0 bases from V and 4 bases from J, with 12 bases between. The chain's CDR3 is CASSLVSGESDTQYF. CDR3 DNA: TGCGCCAGCAGCTTGGTCTCGGGAGAATCAGATACGCAGTATTTT.

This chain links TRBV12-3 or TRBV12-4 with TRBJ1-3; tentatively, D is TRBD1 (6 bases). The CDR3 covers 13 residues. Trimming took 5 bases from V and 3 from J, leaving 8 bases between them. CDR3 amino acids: CASSVTGGNTIYF. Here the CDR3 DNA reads TGTGCCAGCAGTGTGACAGGTGGAAACACCATATATTTT.

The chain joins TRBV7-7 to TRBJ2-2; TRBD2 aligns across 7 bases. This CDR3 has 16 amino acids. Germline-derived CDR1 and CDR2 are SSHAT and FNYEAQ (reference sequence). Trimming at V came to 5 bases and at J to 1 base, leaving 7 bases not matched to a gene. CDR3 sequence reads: CASSPTGRENTGELFF. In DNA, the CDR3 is TGTGCCAGCAGCCCCACGGGGAGGGAGAACACCGGGGAGCTGTTTTTT.

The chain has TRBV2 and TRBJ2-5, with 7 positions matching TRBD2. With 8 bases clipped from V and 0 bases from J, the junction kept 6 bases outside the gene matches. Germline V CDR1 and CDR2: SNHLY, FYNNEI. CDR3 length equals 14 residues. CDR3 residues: CASPASGYQETQYF. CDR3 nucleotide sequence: TGTGCCAGCCCCGCTAGCGGATACCAAGAGACCCAGTACTTC.

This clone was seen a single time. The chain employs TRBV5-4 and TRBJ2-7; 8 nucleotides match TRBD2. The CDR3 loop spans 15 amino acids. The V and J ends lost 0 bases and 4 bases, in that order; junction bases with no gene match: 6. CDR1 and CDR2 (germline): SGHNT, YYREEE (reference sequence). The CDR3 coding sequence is TGTGCCAGCAGCTTGGGGCAGCGGGGGAGGTACGAGCAGTACTTC. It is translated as CASSLGQRGRYEQYF.

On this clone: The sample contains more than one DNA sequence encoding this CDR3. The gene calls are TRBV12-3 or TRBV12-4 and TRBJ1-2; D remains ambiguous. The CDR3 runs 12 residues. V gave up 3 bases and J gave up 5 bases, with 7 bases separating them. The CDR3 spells CASSLRQYGYTF. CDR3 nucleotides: TGTGCCAGCAGTTTGCGGCAATATGGCTACACCTTC.

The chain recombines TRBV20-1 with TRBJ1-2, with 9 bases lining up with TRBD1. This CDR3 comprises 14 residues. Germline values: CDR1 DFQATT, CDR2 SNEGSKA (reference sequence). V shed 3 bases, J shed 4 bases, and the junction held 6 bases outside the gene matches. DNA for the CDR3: TGCAGTGCTAGTTTACAGGGGGCAGGCTATGGCTACACCTTC. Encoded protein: CSASLQGAGYGYTF.

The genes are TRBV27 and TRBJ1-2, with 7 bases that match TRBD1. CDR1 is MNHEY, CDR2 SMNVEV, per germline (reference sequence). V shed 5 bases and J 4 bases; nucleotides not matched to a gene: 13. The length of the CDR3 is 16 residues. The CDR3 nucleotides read TGTGCCAGCAGTCCCGACCTAAGGGGGCATGGCTATGGCTACACCTTC. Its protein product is CASSPDLRGHGYGYTF.

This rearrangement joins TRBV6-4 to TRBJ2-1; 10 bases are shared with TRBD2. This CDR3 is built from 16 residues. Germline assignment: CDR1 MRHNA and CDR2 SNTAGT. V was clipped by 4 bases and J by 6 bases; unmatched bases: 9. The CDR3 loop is CASSVIAGGLINEQFF. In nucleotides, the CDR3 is TGTGCCAGCAGTGTTATAGCGGGGGGCCTCATCAATGAGCAGTTCTTC.

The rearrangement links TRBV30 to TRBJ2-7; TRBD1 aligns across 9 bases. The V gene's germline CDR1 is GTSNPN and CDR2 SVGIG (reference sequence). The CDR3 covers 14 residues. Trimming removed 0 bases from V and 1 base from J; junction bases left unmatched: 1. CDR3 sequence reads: CAWSVQGASYEQYF. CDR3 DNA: TGTGCCTGGAGTGTACAGGGGGCGTCCTACGAGCAGTACTTC.